Below, 3 T cell receptor beta chains from the same sample are listed, as sequenced in a study of vaccination and CD4 T cells after COVID-19. Sequenced with the Oncomine TCR Beta short-read assay was DNA taken from cultured CD4+ T cells. A single record per CDR3 protein comes from TCRdb applying MiXCR to the PCR reads. The data contain roughly 20,000 distinct CDR3 sequences, approximately 50% of them singletons. Indicated treatment: 10-day PBMC culture with coronavirus spike peptide pools or control peptides (ViraFEST assay). The antigens of these receptors remain unknown. Sequenced material: cultured CD4+ T cells from blood. The source is a human donor with COVID-19.

This clonotype was picked up one time. The J gene is TRBJ1-2, the V gene TRBV7-9; the match to TRBD1 covers 7 bases. This CDR3 region has 15 residues. Germline V CDR1 and CDR2: SEHNR, FQNEAQ (reference sequence). The V and J ends lost 3 bases and 0 bases, in that order; junction bases with no gene match: 4. The CDR3 coding sequence is TGTGCCAGCAGCTTGGAGCAGGGGGCTAACTATGGCTACACCTTC. Its protein is CASSLEQGANYGYTF.

The V gene is TRBV11-3, the J gene TRBJ1-1; the match to TRBD1 covers 8 bases. The CDR3 spans 14 residues. Germline loops: CDR1 SGHNT, CDR2 YENEEA. Trimming removed 1 base from V and 7 bases from J; junction bases left unmatched: 5. The CDR3 DNA is TGTGCCAGCAGCTTAGGGGCAGGGGGCGATGAAGCTTTCTTT. Amino acid sequence: CASSLGAGGDEAFF.

In this sample, this clonotype turned up a few times. This chain joins TRBV6-5 and TRBJ1-1, with D uncertain. V was trimmed by 2 bases and J by 2 bases, leaving 9 bases between them. Germline CDR1 MNHEY, CDR2 SVGAGI. This CDR3 comprises 14 residues. CDR3 sequence reads: CASSYPGKNTEAFF. CDR3 nucleotides: TGTGCCAGCAGTTACCCAGGAAAAAACACTGAAGCTTTCTTT.